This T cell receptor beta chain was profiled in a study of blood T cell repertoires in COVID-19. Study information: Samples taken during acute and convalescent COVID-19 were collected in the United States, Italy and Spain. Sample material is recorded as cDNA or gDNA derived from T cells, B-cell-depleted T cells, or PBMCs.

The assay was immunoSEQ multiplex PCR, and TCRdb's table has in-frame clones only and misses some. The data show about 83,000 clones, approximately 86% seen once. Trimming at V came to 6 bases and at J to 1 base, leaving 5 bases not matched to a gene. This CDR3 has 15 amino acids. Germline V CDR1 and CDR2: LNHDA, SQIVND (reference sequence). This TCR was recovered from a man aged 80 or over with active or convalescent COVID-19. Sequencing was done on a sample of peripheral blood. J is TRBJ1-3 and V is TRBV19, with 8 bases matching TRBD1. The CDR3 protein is CASSMGQASGNTIYF. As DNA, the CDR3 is TGTGCCAGTAGCATGGGACAGGCTTCTGGAAACACCATATATTTT. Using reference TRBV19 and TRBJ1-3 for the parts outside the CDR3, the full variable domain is DGGITQSPKYLFRKEGQNVTLSCEQNLNHDAMYWYRQDPGQGLRLIYYSQIVNDFQKGDIAEGYSVSREKKESFPLTVTSAQKNPTAFYLCASSMGQASGNTIYFGEGSWLTVV.